There are a few counts of the clone carrying this TCR beta chain. Under the authors' procedure: The authors estimated nucleated cell counts from reference gene primer amplification. Clones were sequenced by immunoSEQ multiplex PCR, and TCRdb holds only the in-frame ones, with some missing. The V and J calls and the clone size are those of that table, but D and trimming were determined from the DNA. The sample includes roughly 150,000 clones, over 65% of them seen just once. The entry originates in a study of blood T cell repertoires in COVID-19. Study in general: From the United States, Italy and Spain came samples of acute and convalescent COVID-19. Nucleic acid was either cDNA or gDNA, and it came from T cells, B-cell-depleted T cells, or PBMCs.

V was shortened by 0 bases and J by 3 bases, with 9 bases between the two germline ends. CDR3 size: 14 residues. Germline V CDR1 and CDR2: SGHNT, YYREEE (reference sequence). Sequencing used peripheral blood. This rearrangement joins TRBV5-4 to TRBJ1-1, with D perhaps matching TRBD1 (5 bases). The sequence was obtained from a man between 60 and 75 years old with acute or convalescent COVID-19. The CDR3, as DNA: TGTGCCAGCAGCTTGGGGGGGGTCTACACTGAAGCTTTCTTT. It translates to CASSLGGVYTEAFF.